The next 21 T cell receptor beta chains were all read from a single sample in a study of shared clonotypes between healthy human individuals. Naive CD8 populations comprised CD45RO-negative cells positively selected for CCR7, excluding terminally differentiated effector memory CD45RA+ cells. Here immunoSEQ multiplex PCR was the method, and the copy in TCRdb shows in-frame clones only, minus some. The data contain about 2.1 million clones, about 94% of them seen just once; the ten biggest clones take up more than 1.5%. Sequencing input: naive CD8+ T cells from PBMCs. The receptors originated from a man aged 18-30 years in good health. Some clones in this sample may be carry-over from other donors' samples.

The J gene is TRBJ2-5, the V gene TRBV29-1, with 12 bases that match TRBD2. Germline CDR1 SQVTM, CDR2 ANQGSEA. The CDR3 is made up of 16 amino acids. V gave up 7 bases and J gave up 0 bases; unmatched junction bases: 9. The CDR3 sequence: CSAVGLAGGYQETQYF. In nucleotides, the CDR3 is TGCAGCGCCGTCGGGCTAGCGGGAGGGTACCAAGAGACCCAGTACTTC.

V gene TRBV4-1 combines with J gene TRBJ2-7; D is perhaps TRBD2 (6 bases). V was cut by 0 bases and J by 4 bases, with 13 bases left in between. The germline gives CDR1 MGHRA, CDR2 YSYEKL. This CDR3 spans 15 amino acids. The CDR3 DNA is TGCGCCAGCAGCCAAGAGGGGGGACTTCTTTACGAGCAGTACTTC. Encoded protein: CASSQEGGLLYEQYF.

The chain has TRBV5-4 and TRBJ2-3; no definite D call. The germline gives CDR1 SGHNT, CDR2 YYREEE (reference sequence). CDR3 length: 13 amino acids. V lost 0 bases and J lost 5, with 7 bases in between. CDR3 nucleotides: TGTGCCAGCAGCTTGGCCGATAAAGATACGCAGTATTTT. Its protein is CASSLADKDTQYF.

V gene TRBV11-1 combines with J gene TRBJ2-7; 12 bases are shared with TRBD1. V trimming: 5 bases; J trimming: 1 base; junction bases outside the gene matches: 6. Germline assignment: CDR1 SGHAT and CDR2 FQDESV (reference sequence). The CDR3 has 16 residues. The CDR3 DNA reads TGTGCCAGCAGCCCCTGGGACAGGGGGCAGTCCTACGAGCAGTACTTC. Protein: CASSPWDRGQSYEQYF. Full variable domain (remainder filled in from reference TRBV11-1 and TRBJ2-7): EAEVAQSPRYKITEKSQAVAFWCDPISGHATLYWYRQILGQGPELLVQFQDESVVDDSQLPKDRFSAERLKGVDSTLKIQPAELGDSAMYLCASSPWDRGQSYEQYFGPGTRLTVT.

The chain is built from TRBV10-3 and TRBJ2-1; 8 bases match TRBD2. Germline V CDR1 and CDR2: ENHRY, SYGVKD. V shed 0 bases and J 5 bases; nucleotides not matched to a gene: 3. There are 15 residues in the CDR3. DNA of the CDR3: TGTGCCATCAGTGAGTCTAGCGGGAAGAACAATGAGCAGTTCTTC. Amino acids: CAISESSGKNNEQFF.

Worth noting for this clone: Other nucleotide sequences from this sample produce the same CDR3. The chain uses TRBV27 and TRBJ1-5, with D possibly being TRBD1 (5 bases). V lost 3 bases to trimming and J lost 2 bases, with 8 bases between them. Per germline, CDR1 MNHEY and CDR2 SMNVEV (reference sequence). The CDR3 totals 14 residues. As DNA, the CDR3 is TGTGCCAGCAGTTTGGGGCAGGGCAATCAGCCCCAGCATTTT. Translating gives CASSLGQGNQPQHF.

The genes are TRBV14 and TRBJ2-7; D is possibly TRBD2 (6 bases). The CDR3 is made up of 17 amino acids. With 1 base removed from V and 4 bases from J, the gap between germline ends came to 20 bases. CDR1 and CDR2 from the germline V gene are SGHDN and FVKESK. CDR3 residues: CASSQVPRDSRRYEQYF. In nucleotides, the CDR3 is TGTGCCAGCAGCCAAGTCCCCCGGGACTCCCGAAGGTACGAGCAGTACTTC.

The chain uses TRBV7-9 and TRBJ2-7; 9 bases are a match to TRBD1. J was trimmed by 3 bases and V by 5 bases; bases with no gene match: 11. This CDR3 region has 16 residues. From germline, CDR1 is SEHNR and CDR2 FQNEAQ (reference sequence). CDR3 in amino acids: CASSLVPSDRGYEQYF. Here the CDR3 DNA reads TGTGCCAGCAGCCTCGTCCCGTCGGACAGGGGCTACGAGCAGTACTTC. The variable domain in full, with the rest retrieved from reference TRBV7-9 and TRBJ2-7, is DTGVSQNPRHKITKRGQNVTFRCDPISEHNRLYWYRQTLGQGPEFLTYFQNEAQLEKSRLLSDRFSAERPKGSFSTLEIQRTEQGDSAMYLCASSLVPSDRGYEQYFGPGTRLTVT.

Here the CDR3 reads CASSSGTRIQETQYF. Here the CDR3 DNA reads TGTGCCAGCAGCTCCGGGACGAGGATACAAGAGACCCAGTACTTC. The V and J genes are TRBV11-1 and TRBJ2-5; D may correspond to TRBD1 or TRBD2 (5 bases each). In germline, CDR1 is SGHAT, CDR2 FQDESV (reference sequence). This CDR3 has 15 amino acids. Between the trimmed V and J ends, which lost 4 bases and 2 bases, there was a span of 14 bases.

This chain joins TRBV5-6 and TRBJ2-5, with D tentatively TRBD1 (5 bases). Trimming stripped 5 bases from V and 5 bases from J, with 10 bases between. The CDR3 length is 12 residues. Looked up from germline, CDR1 is SGHDT and CDR2 is YYEEEE. CDR3: CASSWGEETQYF. In nucleotides, the CDR3 is TGTGCCAGCAGTTGGGGCGAGGAGACCCAGTACTTC.

This chain connects TRBV7-9 to TRBJ2-1, with 7 bases aligning to TRBD2. The CDR3 spans 13 residues. With V trimmed by 5 bases and J by 3 bases, 1 base remained unmatched. CDR1 and CDR2 (germline): SEHNR, FQNEAQ (reference sequence). For the CDR3, the DNA is TGTGCCAGCAGCAAGCGGGACTACAATGAGCAGTTCTTC. It encodes CASSKRDYNEQFF.

Comments on this clone: This same CDR3 is encoded by further DNA sequences in the sample. The chain is built from TRBV27 and TRBJ2-7, with TRBD1 as a possible D gene (6 bases). Trimming cost V 2 bases and J 3 bases, with 11 bases left between them. The CDR3 totals 14 residues. Germline V lookup: CDR1 MNHEY, CDR2 SMNVEV (reference sequence). The CDR3 reads CASSLSGQFYEQYF. The CDR3 bases are TGTGCCAGCAGTTTAAGCGGACAGTTCTACGAGCAGTACTTC.

This clone was seen just once. This chain connects TRBV18 to TRBJ2-7; perhaps TRBD2 as D (6 bases). V gave up 6 bases and J gave up 9 bases, with 21 bases separating them. This CDR3 has 14 residues. Germline lookup yields CDR1 KGHSH and CDR2 LQKENI. CDR3 DNA: TGTGCCAGCTCTCTCCGGGACTGGGGAGAAGGGCAGTACTTC. This sequence encodes CASSLRDWGEGQYF.

In its sample, this clone was seen once. Other DNA sequences in the sample encode the same CDR3. The rearrangement links TRBV7-9 to TRBJ2-7; TRBD2 matches 13 bases. J lost 4 bases, V lost 3 bases, and 3 bases had no gene match. This CDR3 spans 15 amino acids. From germline, CDR1 is SEHNR and CDR2 FQNEAQ (reference sequence). For the CDR3, the DNA is TGTGCCAGCAGCTTGGGACTAGCGGGAACATACGAGCAGTACTTC. Its translation: CASSLGLAGTYEQYF.

The chain carries TRBV29-1 and TRBJ2-7, with D perhaps TRBD1 (6 bases). Trimming pared 3 bases from V and 2 bases from J, leaving 11 bases between. Germline-derived CDR1 and CDR2 are SQVTM and ANQGSEA. CDR3 length: 13 residues. The CDR3 DNA sequence: TGCAGCGTTGACAGGGGCCCTCCCTACGAGCAGTACTTC. Translating it yields CSVDRGPPYEQYF.

CDR3 amino acids: CASTVRDQQFF. For the CDR3, the DNA is TGTGCCAGCACCGTCCGGGATCAGCAGTTCTTC. This sequence joins TRBV27 and TRBJ2-1; tentative D call: TRBD2 (5 bases). The CDR3 sequence is 11 residues long. Germline lookup yields CDR1 MNHEY and CDR2 SMNVEV (reference sequence). Between the trimmed V and J ends, which lost 7 bases and 11 bases, there was a span of 12 bases.

V is TRBV13 and J is TRBJ2-7; 9 nucleotides align to TRBD1. The CDR3 runs to 14 residues. The ends lost 3 bases at V and 5 bases at J; junction bases unmatched: 5. CDR1 is PRHDT, CDR2 FYEKMQ, per germline (reference sequence). CDR3 coding DNA: TGTGCCAGCAGCTTCGGGACAGGGATCCACGAGCAGTACTTC. It translates to CASSFGTGIHEQYF.

J is TRBJ2-7 and V is TRBV19; TRBD2 matches at 11 bases. With 5 bases clipped from V and 3 bases from J, the junction kept 6 bases outside the gene matches. The length of the CDR3 is 15 residues. CDR1 is LNHDA, CDR2 SQIVND, per germline (reference sequence). The CDR3 reads CASSPTSGSFYEQYF. The CDR3 DNA reads TGTGCCAGTAGTCCCACTAGCGGGAGTTTCTACGAGCAGTACTTC. The variable domain in full, completed from reference TRBV19 and TRBJ2-7, reads DGGITQSPKYLFRKEGQNVTLSCEQNLNHDAMYWYRQDPGQGLRLIYYSQIVNDFQKGDIAEGYSVSREKKESFPLTVTSAQKNPTAFYLCASSPTSGSFYEQYFGPGTRLTVT.

This chain uses TRBV7-9 with TRBJ2-5; either TRBD1 or TRBD2 may fit D (5 bases each). The V end was cut by 1 base, the J end by 4 bases, with 13 bases between. From germline, CDR1 is SEHNR and CDR2 FQNEAQ (reference sequence). The length of the CDR3 is 15 residues. This chain's CDR3 is CASSLGDEAGETQYF. The CDR3 DNA sequence: TGTGCCAGCAGCTTAGGGGACGAGGCGGGAGAGACCCAGTACTTC.

The genes are TRBV5-6 and TRBJ1-5; the D gene is possibly TRBD1 (5 bases). The V end was cut by 3 bases, the J end by 2 bases, with 12 bases between. CDR3 length equals 15 residues. Germline CDR1 is SGHDT and CDR2 is YYEEEE. CDR3: CASSWGVSGNQPQHF. The CDR3 bases are TGTGCCAGCAGCTGGGGGGTTTCGGGCAATCAGCCCCAGCATTTT.

A word on this clone: The identical CDR3 is also encoded by other nucleotide sequences in the sample. The chain combines TRBV14 with TRBJ2-7; TRBD1 aligns across 7 bases. Trimming removed 2 bases from V and 2 bases from J; junction bases left unmatched: 3. CDR3 size: 14 residues. The germline V gene encodes CDR1 SGHDN and CDR2 FVKESK. Written as DNA, the CDR3 is TGTGCCAGCAGCCAACGAGGGACAGCCTACGAGCAGTACTTC. Amino acid sequence: CASSQRGTAYEQYF.